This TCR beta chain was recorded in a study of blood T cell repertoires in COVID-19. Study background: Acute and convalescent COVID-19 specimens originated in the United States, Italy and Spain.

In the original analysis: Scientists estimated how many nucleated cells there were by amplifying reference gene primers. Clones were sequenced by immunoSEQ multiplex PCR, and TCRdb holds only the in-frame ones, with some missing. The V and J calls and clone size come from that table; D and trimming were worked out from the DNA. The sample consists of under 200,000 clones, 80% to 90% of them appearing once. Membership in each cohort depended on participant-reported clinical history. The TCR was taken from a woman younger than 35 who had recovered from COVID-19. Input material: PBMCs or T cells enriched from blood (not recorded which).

The CDR3 nucleotides are TGTGCCAGCAGCTCCCGTGGGTCAGGGGGGACTGAAGCTTTCTTT. Protein product: CASSSRGSGGTEAFF. V usage is TRBV7-9 and J usage is TRBJ1-1, with TRBD1 identical over 7 bases. Trimming cost V 4 bases and J 5 bases; bases outside gene matches: 10. The CDR3 runs to 15 residues. CDR1 SEHNR and CDR2 FQNEAQ come from the germline V gene (reference sequence).